Each of the 10 T cell receptor beta chains below was sequenced from the same sample in a study of T cell repertoires in cytomegalovirus infection. In TCRdb, the reads were re-called with MiXCR into one record per CDR3 protein. The top ten hold under 15% of the sample, which has approximately 730,000 distinct CDR3 sequences, about 29% seen once. The antigens of these receptors remain unknown. The sequencing used cultured CD8+ T cells from PBMCs, collected from culture after CMV antigen stimulation. These receptors were collected from a human donor in good health (CMV status not recorded). Some clones in this sample may be carry-over from other donors' samples.

In its sample, this clonotype was seen many times. CDR3 sequence (DNA): TGCGCCAGCAGCCAGAGGACTACCCCGAACACCGGGGAGCTGTTTTTT. This encodes CASSQRTTPNTGELFF. The genes are TRBV4-1 and TRBJ2-2, with D tentatively TRBD2 (6 bases). Trimming shortened V by 3 bases and J by 0 bases, and 11 bases separated the two germline ends. CDR3 size: 16 residues. Germline V gives CDR1 MGHRA, CDR2 YSYEKL.

The chain recombines TRBV7-9 with TRBJ2-7; a weak D match, TRBD1 (5 bases). The CDR3 covers 14 residues. Germline CDR1 is SEHNR and CDR2 is FQNEAQ (reference sequence). Trimming shortened V by 5 bases and J by 2 bases, and 13 bases separated the two germline ends. The CDR3 loop is CASSDTGLTYEQYF. For the CDR3, the DNA is TGTGCCAGCAGCGACACAGGCTTGACCTACGAGCAGTACTTC.

The chain employs TRBV7-2 and TRBJ2-7; TRBD2 aligns across 11 bases. Germline V gene lookup returns CDR1 SGHTA and CDR2 FQGNSA. The CDR3 contains 14 residues. V lost 6 bases to trimming and J lost 1 base; unmatched junction nucleotides: 2. The CDR3 DNA sequence: TGTGCCAGCAGACTAGCGGGGGAGTCCTACGAGCAGTACTTC. Its protein is CASRLAGESYEQYF.

This clonotype was counted at least ten times. The genes are TRBV7-9 and TRBJ2-2, with TRBD1 identical over 7 bases. V dropped 5 bases and J dropped 1; count of bases not matched to a gene: 7. This CDR3 comprises 16 residues. Germline V CDR1 and CDR2: SEHNR, FQNEAQ (reference sequence). The CDR3 coding sequence is TGTGCCAGCAGCGAAAACCGGGACAGGAACACCGGGGAGCTGTTTTTT. As protein: CASSENRDRNTGELFF.

Ten or more counts support this clonotype. This chain uses TRBV7-2 with TRBJ1-3; D perhaps matches TRBD1 (5 bases). V lost 5 bases and J 4 bases, leaving 15 bases between the germline ends. The CDR3 spans 15 residues. Germline lookup yields CDR1 SGHTA and CDR2 FQGNSA. CDR3 DNA: TGTGCCAGCAGCCCTATTGGAGGGGACGGAAACACCATATATTTT. It encodes CASSPIGGDGNTIYF.

This sequence joins TRBV5-1 and TRBJ2-2; D remains unclear. V was shortened by 9 bases and J by 6 bases, with 9 bases between the two germline ends. The germline V gene encodes CDR1 SGHRS and CDR2 YFSETQ. This CDR3 has 11 amino acids. CDR3 sequence: CATLVSGELFF. CDR3 DNA: TGCGCCACCTTGGTGTCCGGGGAGCTGTTTTTT.

This clonotype was detected a few times. The CDR3 region is CASTTATNGDEQFF. In DNA, the CDR3 is TGTGCCAGCACCACGGCCACCAATGGGGATGAGCAGTTCTTC. The chain is built from TRBV27 and TRBJ2-1; D is undetermined. Trimming cost V 7 bases and J 8 bases, with 18 bases left between them. Germline V CDR1 and CDR2: MNHEY, SMNVEV (reference sequence). The CDR3 spans 14 residues.

The table lists this clonotype with a few counts. V usage is TRBV24-1 and J usage is TRBJ2-1; D is uncertain. CDR1 KGHDR and CDR2 SFDVKD come from the germline V gene. The V end was cut by 1 base, the J end by 6 bases, with 6 bases between. This CDR3 contains 13 residues. The CDR3 sequence: CATSDFWGNEQFF. The CDR3 coding sequence is TGTGCCACCAGTGATTTCTGGGGCAATGAGCAGTTCTTC.

There are many counts of this clonotype. The CDR3 DNA sequence: TGTGCCAGCAGCTTAGGACGGGACTACTACACCGGGGAGCTGTTTTTT. This gives the protein CASSLGRDYYTGELFF. The chain recombines TRBV7-2 with TRBJ2-2; TRBD2 agrees at 7 bases. Germline loops: CDR1 SGHTA, CDR2 FQGNSA. After removal of 1 base from V and 3 bases from J, the junction contained 5 bases not matched to a gene. The CDR3 is made up of 16 amino acids.

This chain uses TRBV7-8 with TRBJ2-3, with D perhaps TRBD2 (5 bases). Germline lookup yields CDR1 SGHVS and CDR2 FQNEAQ. V lost 5 bases and J lost 3, with 6 bases in between. The CDR3 contains 12 residues. The CDR3 here is CASSGETDTQYF. The DNA for the CDR3 is TGTGCCAGCAGCGGGGAGACAGATACGCAGTATTTT. The full variable domain, in which reference TRBV7-8 and TRBJ2-3 provide the parts outside the CDR3, is GAGVSQSPRYKVAKRGQDVALRCDPISGHVSLFWYQQALGQGPEFLTYFQNEAQLDKSGLPSDRFFAERPEGSVSTLKIQRTQQEDSAVYLCASSGETDTQYFGPGTRLTVL.